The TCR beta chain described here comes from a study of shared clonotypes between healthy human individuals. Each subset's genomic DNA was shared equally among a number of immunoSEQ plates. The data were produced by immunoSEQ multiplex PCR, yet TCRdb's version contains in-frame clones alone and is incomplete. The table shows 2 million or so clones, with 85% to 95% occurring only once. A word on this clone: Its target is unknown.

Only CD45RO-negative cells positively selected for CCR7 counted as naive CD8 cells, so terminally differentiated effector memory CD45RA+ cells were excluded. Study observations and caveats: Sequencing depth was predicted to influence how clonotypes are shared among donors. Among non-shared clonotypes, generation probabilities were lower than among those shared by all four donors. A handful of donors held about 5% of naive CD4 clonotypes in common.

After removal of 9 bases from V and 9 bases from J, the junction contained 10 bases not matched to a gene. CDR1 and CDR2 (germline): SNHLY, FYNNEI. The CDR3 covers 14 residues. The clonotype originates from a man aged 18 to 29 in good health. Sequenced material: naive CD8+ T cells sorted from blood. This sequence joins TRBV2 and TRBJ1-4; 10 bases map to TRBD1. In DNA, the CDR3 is TGTGCCAGTTTTACGGGACAGGGGTATAAAAAACTGTTTTTT. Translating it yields CASFTGQGYKKLFF.